The source of this T cell receptor (beta chain) is a study of T-cell memory formation after mild COVID-19. About the study: TCR clusters largely stayed donor specific. Study-wide points: Still unconfirmed is whether the second-wave clones peaking on day 37 recognized SARS-CoV-2. Pre-infection memory showed some responding clones, and this suggested that cross-reactive memory joined. Day 15 to 85 contracting clones showed balanced CD4/CD8; day 15 to 37 expanders favored CD4+.

Comment on this clonotype: Its antigen is not known.

One entry per CDR3 protein results from TCRdb running MiXCR on the 5' RACE reads. The repertoire has under 300,000 distinct CDR3 sequences, around 8% of them found once; the top ten carry about 20%. The CDR3 totals 16 residues. V was clipped by 4 bases and J by 6 bases; unmatched bases: 10. CDR1 is MNHEY, CDR2 SMNVEV, per germline (reference sequence). The material sequenced was PBMCs or a T cell subset sorted from them (not recorded which). This sequence originates from a man between 18 and 35 years old who had mild COVID-19 (a few samples of this study predate the infection). Cell type and time point are not known. This sequence joins TRBV27 and TRBJ2-3; 10 bases align to TRBD2. The CDR3 loop is CASSSLAGGGVDTQYF. The CDR3 DNA sequence: TGTGCCAGCAGTTCCTTAGCGGGGGGCGGGGTGGATACGCAGTATTTT.